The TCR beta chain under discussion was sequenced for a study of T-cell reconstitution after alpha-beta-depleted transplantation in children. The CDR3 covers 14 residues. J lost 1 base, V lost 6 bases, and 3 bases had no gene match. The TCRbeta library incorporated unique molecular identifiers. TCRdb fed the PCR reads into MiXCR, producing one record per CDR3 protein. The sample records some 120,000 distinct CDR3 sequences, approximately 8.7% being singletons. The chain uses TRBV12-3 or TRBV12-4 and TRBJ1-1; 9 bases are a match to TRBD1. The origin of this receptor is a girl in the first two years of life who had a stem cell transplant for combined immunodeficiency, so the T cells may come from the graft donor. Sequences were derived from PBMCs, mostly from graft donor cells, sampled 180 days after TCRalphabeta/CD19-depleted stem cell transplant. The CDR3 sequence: CASSKTGGNTEAFF. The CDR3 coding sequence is TGTGCCAGCAGCAAGACAGGGGGGAACACTGAAGCTTTCTTT.